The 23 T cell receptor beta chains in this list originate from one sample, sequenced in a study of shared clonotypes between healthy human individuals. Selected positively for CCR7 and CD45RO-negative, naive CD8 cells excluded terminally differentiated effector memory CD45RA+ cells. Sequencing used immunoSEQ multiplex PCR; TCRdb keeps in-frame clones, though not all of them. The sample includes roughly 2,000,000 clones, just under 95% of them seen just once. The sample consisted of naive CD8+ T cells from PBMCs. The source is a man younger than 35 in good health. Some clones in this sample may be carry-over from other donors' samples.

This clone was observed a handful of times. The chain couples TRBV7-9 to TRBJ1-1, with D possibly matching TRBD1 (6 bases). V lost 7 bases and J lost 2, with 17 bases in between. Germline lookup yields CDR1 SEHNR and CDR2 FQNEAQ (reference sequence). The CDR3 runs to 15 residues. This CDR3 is CASTQVGAPNTEAFF. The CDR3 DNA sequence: TGTGCCAGCACCCAAGTGGGGGCCCCAAACACTGAAGCTTTCTTT.

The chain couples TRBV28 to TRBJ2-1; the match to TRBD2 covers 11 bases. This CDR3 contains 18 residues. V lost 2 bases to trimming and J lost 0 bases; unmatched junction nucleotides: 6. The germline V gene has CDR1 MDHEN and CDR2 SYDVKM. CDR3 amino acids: CASSLMTSGVLSYNEQFF. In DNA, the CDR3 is TGTGCCAGCAGTTTAATGACTAGCGGGGTTCTCTCCTACAATGAGCAGTTCTTC.

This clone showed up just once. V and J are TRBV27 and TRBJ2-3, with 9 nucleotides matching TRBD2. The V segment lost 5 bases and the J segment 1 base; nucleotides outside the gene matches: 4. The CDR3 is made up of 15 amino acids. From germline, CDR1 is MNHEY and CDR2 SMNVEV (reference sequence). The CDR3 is CASSARTSGTDTQYF. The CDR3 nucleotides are TGTGCCAGCAGTGCGCGGACTAGCGGCACAGATACGCAGTATTTT.

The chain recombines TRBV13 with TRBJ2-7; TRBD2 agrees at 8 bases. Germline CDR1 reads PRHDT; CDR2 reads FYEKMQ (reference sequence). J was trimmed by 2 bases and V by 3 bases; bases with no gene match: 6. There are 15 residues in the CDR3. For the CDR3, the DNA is TGTGCCAGCAGCTTGAGCGGGAGCTATCCCTACGAGCAGTACTTC. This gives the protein CASSLSGSYPYEQYF.

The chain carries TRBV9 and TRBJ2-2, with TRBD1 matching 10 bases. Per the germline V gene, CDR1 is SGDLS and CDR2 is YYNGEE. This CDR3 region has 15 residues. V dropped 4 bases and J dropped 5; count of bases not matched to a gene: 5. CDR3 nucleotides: TGTGCCAGCAGCCCTCGGACAGGGGGGACCGGGGAGCTGTTTTTT. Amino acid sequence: CASSPRTGGTGELFF.

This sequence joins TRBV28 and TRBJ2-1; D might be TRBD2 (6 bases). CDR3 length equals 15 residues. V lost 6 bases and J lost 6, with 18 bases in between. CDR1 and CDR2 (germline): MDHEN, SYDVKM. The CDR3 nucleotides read TGTGCCAGCAGCCTCCGGGGGTTCATAATCAATGAGCAGTTCTTC. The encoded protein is CASSLRGFIINEQFF.

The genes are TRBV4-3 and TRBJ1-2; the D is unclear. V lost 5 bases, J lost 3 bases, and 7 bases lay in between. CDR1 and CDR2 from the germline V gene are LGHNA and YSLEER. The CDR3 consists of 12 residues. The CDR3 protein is CASSDPHYGYTF. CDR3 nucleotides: TGCGCCAGCAGCGACCCCCACTATGGCTACACCTTC.

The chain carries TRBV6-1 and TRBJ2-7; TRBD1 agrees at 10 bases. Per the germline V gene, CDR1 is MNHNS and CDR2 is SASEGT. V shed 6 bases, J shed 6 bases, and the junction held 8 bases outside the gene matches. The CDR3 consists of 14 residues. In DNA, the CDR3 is TGTGCCAGCAGCGCCGGGACAGGGGCCGGCGAGCAGTACTTC. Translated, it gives CASSAGTGAGEQYF.

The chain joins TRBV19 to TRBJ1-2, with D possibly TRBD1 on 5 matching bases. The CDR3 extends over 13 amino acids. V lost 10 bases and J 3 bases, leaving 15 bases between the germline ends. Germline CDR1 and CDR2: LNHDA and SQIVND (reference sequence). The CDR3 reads CATLGRLDYGYTF. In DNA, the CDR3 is TGTGCCACCTTGGGACGGCTCGACTATGGCTACACCTTC.

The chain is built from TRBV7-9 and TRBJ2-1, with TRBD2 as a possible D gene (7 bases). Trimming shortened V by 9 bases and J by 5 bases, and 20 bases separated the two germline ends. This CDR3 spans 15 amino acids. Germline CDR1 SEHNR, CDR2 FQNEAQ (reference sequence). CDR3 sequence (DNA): TGTGCCAGACAGGGAGGGGCTAGCGGAGACAATGAGCAGTTCTTC. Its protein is CARQGGASGDNEQFF.

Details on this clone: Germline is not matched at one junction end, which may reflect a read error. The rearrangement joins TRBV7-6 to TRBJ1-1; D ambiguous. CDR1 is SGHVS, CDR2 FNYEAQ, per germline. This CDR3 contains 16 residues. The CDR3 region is CASSLGPGVMNTEAFF. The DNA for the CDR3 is TGTGCCAGCAGCTTAGGACCCGGGGTTATGAATACTGAAGCTTTCTTT.

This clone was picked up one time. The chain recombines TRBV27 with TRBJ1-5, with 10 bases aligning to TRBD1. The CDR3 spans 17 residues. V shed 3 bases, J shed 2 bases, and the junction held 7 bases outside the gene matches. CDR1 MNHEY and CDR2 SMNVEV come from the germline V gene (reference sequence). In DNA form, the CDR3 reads TGTGCCAGCAGTTTCCTCCGGGACAGGGGAGGCAATCAGCCCCAGCATTTT. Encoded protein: CASSFLRDRGGNQPQHF.

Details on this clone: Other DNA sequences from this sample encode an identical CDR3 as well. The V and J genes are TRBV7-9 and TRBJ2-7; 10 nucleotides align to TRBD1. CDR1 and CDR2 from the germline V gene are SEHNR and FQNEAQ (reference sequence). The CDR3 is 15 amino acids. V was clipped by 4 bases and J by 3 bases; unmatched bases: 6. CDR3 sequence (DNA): TGTGCCAGCAGCTCCGGGACAGGGGTCCTCTACGAGCAGTACTTC. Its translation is CASSSGTGVLYEQYF. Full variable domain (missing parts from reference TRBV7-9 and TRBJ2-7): DTGVSQNPRHKITKRGQNVTFRCDPISEHNRLYWYRQTLGQGPEFLTYFQNEAQLEKSRLLSDRFSAERPKGSFSTLEIQRTEQGDSAMYLCASSSGTGVLYEQYFGPGTRLTVT.

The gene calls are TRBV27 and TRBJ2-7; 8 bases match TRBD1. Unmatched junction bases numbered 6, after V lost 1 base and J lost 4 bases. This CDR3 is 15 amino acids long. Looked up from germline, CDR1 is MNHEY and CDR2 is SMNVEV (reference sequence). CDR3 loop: CASSLYPRTGYEQYF. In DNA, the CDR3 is TGTGCCAGCAGTTTATACCCTCGGACAGGGTACGAGCAGTACTTC.

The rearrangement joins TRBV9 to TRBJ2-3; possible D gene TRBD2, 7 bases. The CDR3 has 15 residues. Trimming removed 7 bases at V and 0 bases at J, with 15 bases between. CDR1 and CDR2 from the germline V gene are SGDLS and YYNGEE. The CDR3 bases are TGTGCCAGCGCTGAGGGGGGGCGGAGCACAGATACGCAGTATTTT. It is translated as CASAEGGRSTDTQYF.

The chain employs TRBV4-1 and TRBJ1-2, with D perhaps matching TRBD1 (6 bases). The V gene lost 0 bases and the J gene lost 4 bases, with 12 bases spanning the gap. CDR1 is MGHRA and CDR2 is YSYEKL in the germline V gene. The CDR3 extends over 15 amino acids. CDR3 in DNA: TGCGCCAGCAGCCAAGAACCCGGGGGCACCTATGGCTACACCTTC. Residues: CASSQEPGGTYGYTF.

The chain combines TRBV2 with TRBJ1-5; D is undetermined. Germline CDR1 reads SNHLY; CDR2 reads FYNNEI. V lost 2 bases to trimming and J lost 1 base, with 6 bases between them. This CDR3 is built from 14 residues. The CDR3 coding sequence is TGTGCCAGCAGTGAATTGGGAAGCAATCAGCCCCAGCATTTT. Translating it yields CASSELGSNQPQHF.

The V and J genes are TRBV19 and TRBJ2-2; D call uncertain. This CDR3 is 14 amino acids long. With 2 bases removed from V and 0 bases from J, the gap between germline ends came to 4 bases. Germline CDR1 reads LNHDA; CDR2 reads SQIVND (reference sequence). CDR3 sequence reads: CASSIRANTGELFF. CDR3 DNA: TGTGCCAGTAGTATAAGGGCGAACACCGGGGAGCTGTTTTTT.

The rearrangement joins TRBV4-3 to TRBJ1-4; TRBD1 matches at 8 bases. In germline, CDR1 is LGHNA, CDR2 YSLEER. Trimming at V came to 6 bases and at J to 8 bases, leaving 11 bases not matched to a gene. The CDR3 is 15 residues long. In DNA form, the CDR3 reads TGCGCCAGCAGTCAGTCCGACAGGGGCCAAGAAAAACTGTTTTTT. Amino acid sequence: CASSQSDRGQEKLFF.

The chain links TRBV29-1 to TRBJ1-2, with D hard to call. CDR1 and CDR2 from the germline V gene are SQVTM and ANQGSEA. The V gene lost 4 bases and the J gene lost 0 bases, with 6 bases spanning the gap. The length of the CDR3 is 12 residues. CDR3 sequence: CSVVPSNYGYTF. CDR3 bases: TGCAGCGTTGTTCCCTCTAACTATGGCTACACCTTC.

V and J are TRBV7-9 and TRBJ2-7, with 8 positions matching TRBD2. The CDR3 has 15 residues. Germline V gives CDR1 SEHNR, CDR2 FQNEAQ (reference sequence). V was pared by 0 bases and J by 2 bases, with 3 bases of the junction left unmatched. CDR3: CASSLALAATYEQYF. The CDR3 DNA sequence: TGTGCCAGCAGCTTAGCACTAGCGGCGACCTACGAGCAGTACTTC.

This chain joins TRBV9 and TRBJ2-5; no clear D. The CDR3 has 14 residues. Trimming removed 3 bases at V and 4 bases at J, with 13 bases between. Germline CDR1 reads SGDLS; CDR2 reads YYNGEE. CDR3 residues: CASSEDVIGETQYF. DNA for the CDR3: TGTGCCAGCAGCGAGGACGTGATCGGAGAGACCCAGTACTTC.

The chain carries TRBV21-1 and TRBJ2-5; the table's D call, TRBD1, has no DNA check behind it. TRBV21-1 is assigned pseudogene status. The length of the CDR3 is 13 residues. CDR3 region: CASDGQGHETQYF. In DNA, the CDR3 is TGTGCCAGCGATGGACAGGGCCATGAGACCCAGTACTTC.